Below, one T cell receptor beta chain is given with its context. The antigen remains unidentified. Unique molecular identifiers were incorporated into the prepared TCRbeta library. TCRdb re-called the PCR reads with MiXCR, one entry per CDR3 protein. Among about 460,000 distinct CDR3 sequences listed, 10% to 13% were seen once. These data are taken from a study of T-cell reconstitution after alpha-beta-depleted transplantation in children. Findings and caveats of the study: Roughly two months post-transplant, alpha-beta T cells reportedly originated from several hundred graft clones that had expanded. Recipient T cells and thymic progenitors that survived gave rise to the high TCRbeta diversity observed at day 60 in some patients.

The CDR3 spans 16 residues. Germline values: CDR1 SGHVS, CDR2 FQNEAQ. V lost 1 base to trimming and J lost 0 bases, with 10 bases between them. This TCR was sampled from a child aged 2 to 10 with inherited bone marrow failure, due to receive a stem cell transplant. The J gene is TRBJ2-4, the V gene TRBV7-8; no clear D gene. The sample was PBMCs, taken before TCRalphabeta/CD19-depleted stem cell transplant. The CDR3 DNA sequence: TGTGCCAGCAGCTTAGACCGGACCCTAGCCAAAAACATTCAGTACTTC. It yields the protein CASSLDRTLAKNIQYF.